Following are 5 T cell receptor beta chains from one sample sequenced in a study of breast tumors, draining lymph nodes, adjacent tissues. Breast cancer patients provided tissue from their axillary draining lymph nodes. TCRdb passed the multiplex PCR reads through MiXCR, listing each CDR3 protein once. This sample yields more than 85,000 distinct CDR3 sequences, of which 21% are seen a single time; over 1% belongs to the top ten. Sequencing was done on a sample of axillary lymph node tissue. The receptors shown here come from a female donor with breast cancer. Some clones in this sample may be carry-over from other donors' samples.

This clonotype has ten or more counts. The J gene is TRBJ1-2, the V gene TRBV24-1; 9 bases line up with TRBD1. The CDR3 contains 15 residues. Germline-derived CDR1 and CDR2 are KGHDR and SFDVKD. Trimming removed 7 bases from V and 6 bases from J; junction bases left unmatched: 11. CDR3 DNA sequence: TGTGCCACCAGCGAAACCACAGGGGGCTTAAATGGCTACACCTTC. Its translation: CATSETTGGLNGYTF.

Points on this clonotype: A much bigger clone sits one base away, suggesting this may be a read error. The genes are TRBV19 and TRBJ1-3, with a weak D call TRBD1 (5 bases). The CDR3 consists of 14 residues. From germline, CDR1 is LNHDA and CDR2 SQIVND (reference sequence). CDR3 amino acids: CTSSIGTPGNTIYF. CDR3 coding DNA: TGTACCAGTAGTATCGGGACGCCTGGAAACACCATATATTTT. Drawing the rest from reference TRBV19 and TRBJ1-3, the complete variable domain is DGGITQSPKYLFRKEGQNVTLSCEQNLNHDAMYWYRQDPGQGLRLIYYSQIVNDFQKGDIAEGYSVSREKKESFPLTVTSAQKNPTAFYLCTSSIGTPGNTIYFGEGSWLTVV.

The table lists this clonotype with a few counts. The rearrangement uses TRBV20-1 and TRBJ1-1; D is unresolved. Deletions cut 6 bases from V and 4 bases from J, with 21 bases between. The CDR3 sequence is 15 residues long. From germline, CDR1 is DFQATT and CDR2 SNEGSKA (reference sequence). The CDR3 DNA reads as TGCAGTGCGGCCTCTGGGATCACGGGAGGCACTGAAGCTTTCTTT. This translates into CSAASGITGGTEAFF.

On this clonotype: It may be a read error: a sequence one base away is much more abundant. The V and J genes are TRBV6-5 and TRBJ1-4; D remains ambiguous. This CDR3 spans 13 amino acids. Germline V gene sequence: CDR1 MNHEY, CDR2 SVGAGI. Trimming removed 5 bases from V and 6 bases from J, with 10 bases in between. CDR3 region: CASSPTGDEKLFF. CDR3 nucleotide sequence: TGTGCCAGCAGTCCAACCGGGGATGAAAAACTGTTTTTT.

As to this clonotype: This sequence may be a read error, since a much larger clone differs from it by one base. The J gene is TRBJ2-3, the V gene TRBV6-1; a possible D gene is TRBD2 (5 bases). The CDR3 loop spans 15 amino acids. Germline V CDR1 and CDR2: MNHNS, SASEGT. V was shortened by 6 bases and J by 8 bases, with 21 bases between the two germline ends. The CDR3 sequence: CASRPWTLSIGTQYF. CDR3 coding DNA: TGTGCCAGCAGACCCTGGACTCTTTCTATTGGTACGCAGTATTTT.